This TCR beta chain stems from a study of T cells in Graves' hyperthyroidism and ophthalmopathy. Study-wide context: Peripheral blood was collected at initial diagnosis, before any treatment.

This CDR3 region has 18 residues. Germline CDR1 reads SGDLS; CDR2 reads YYNGEE. After removal of 0 bases from V and 0 bases from J, the junction contained 8 bases not matched to a gene. Amplification of TCR beta CDR3 regions used RNA as the template. RT-PCR in the first round (using the HTBI primer set) targeted the TCR CDR3. Each CDR3 protein is one row after TCRdb ran MiXCR on the multiplex PCR reads. The repertoire includes fewer than 350,000 distinct CDR3 sequences, roughly 23% of them detected once, and about 50% sits in the top ten. The study enrolled patients aged 18 to 65 with newly diagnosed hyperthyroidism of under 2 months' duration.

The specimen was blood. The rearrangement uses TRBV9 and TRBJ2-3, with TRBD2 identical over 9 bases. This TCR was sampled from a woman in her forties or fifties with Graves' hyperthyroidism. The CDR3 DNA sequence: TGTGCCAGCAGCGTAGTAGATAGCGGGAGAGCTAGCACAGATACGCAGTATTTT. The encoded protein is CASSVVDSGRASTDTQYF.